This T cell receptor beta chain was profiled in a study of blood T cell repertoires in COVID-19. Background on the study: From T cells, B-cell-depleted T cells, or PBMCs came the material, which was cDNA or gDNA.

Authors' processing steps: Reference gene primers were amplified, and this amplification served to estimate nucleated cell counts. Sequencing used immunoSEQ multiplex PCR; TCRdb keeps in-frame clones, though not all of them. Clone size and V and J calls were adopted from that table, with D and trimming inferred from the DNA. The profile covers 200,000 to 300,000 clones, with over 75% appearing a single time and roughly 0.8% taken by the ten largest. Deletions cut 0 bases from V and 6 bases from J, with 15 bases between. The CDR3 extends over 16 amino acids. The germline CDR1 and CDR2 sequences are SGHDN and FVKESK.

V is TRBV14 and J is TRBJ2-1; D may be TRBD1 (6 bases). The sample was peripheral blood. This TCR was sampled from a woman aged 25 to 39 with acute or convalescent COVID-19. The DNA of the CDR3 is TGTGCCAGCAGCCAAGAAGGCACAGGGACCCGCAATGAGCAGTTCTTC. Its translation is CASSQEGTGTRNEQFF.